What follows is one T cell receptor (beta chain) and its context. This sample is drawn from a study of blood T cell repertoires in COVID-19. At the level of the study: Acute and convalescent COVID-19 samples came from the United States, Italy and Spain. From T cells, B-cell-depleted T cells, or PBMCs came the material, which was cDNA or gDNA.

Authors' methods: Amplification of reference gene primers provided the estimated nucleated cell counts. Produced via immunoSEQ multiplex PCR; TCRdb's table is partial and in-frame only. V, J and clone size were drawn from that table, and D and trimming were deduced from the DNA. This repertoire shows approximately 500,000 clones, approximately 89% found once; its top ten account for around 0.9%. Followed longitudinally, the Seattle patients had been enrolled during active infection. In germline, CDR1 is SNHLY, CDR2 FYNNEI. With 6 bases removed from V and 2 bases from J, the gap between germline ends came to 10 bases. CDR3 length: 13 residues.

The sample taken for sequencing was peripheral blood. The V gene is TRBV2, the J gene TRBJ2-5; a weak D match, TRBD1 (5 bases). The receptor was derived from a man between 18 and 29 years old with COVID-19, enrolled during active disease. CDR3 nucleotides: TGTGCCAGCAGCCAGGGAAGACAAGAGACCCAGTACTTC. This gives the protein CASSQGRQETQYF.